This is a list of T cell receptor beta chains from one sample in a study of blood T cell repertoires in COVID-19. Clones were read by immunoSEQ multiplex PCR, and TCRdb kept only the in-frame ones, dropping some. The sample records 350,000 to 450,000 clones, just over 90% being singletons. Material: PBMCs or T cells enriched from blood (not recorded which). The receptor source for this set is a middle-aged woman who had been exposed to COVID-19. Both conserved end residues are part of each CDR3. A D gene is named only where the DNA matches it firmly. Clone sizes are given selectively: once, few, many, or a class where the clone is expanded.

d_gene	j_gene	abundance	v_gene	CDR3aa	CDR3nt
-	TRBJ1-1	-	TRBV2	CASSRRGPPGEAFF	TGTGCCAGCAGCCGACGGGGTCCACCGGGTGAAGCTTTCTTT
-	TRBJ1-2	once	TRBV3-1/TRBV3-2	CASSHSDRGGYTF	TGTGCCAGCAGCCACTCCGACCGCGGGGGCTACACCTTC
-	TRBJ2-3	-	TRBV7-2	CASSLGGPDTQYF	TGTGCCAGCAGCTTAGGCGGGCCAGATACGCAGTATTTT
-	TRBJ1-2	-	TRBV7-9	CASSRDPNYGYTF	TGTGCCAGCAGCCGGGATCCTAACTATGGCTACACCTTC
-	TRBJ1-1	-	TRBV13	CASSLGTAGAGTEAFF	TGTGCCAGCAGCTTAGGGACCGCGGGGGCTGGCACTGAAGCTTTCTTT
-	TRBJ1-1	-	TRBV30	CAWKRLHTEAFF	TGTGCCTGGAAGAGGTTGCACACTGAAGCTTTCTTT
TRBD1	TRBJ1-5	-	TRBV7-2	CASSKGQGRVQPQHF	TGTGCCAGCAGCAAGGGACAGGGAAGGGTTCAGCCCCAGCATTTT
-	TRBJ1-2	once	TRBV28	CASSAPGSNYGYTF	TGTGCCAGCAGCGCGCCGGGATCGAACTATGGCTACACCTTC
TRBD2	TRBJ2-7	-	TRBV25-1	CASSQKRGGPGEQYF	TGTGCCAGCTCACAAAAGCGGGGGGGGCCGGGCGAGCAGTACTTC
TRBD2	TRBJ2-2	-	TRBV6-2/TRBV6-3	CASSFEGGWTGELFF	TGTGCCAGCAGTTTTGAGGGAGGGTGGACCGGGGAGCTGTTTTTT
-	TRBJ1-2	-	TRBV29-1	CSVQGYTF	TGCAGCGTTCAAGGCTACACCTTC
TRBD2	TRBJ2-7	-	TRBV6-2/TRBV6-3	CASSYSTSGTFYEQYF	TGTGCCAGCAGTTACTCAACTAGCGGGACGTTCTACGAGCAGTACTTC
TRBD1	TRBJ1-5	-	TRBV19	CASSGTVLEPQHF	TGTGCCAGTTCCGGGACAGTTTTGGAGCCCCAGCATTTT
-	TRBJ1-1	few	TRBV20-1	CSATVNTEAFF	TGCAGCGCGACAGTGAACACTGAAGCTTTCTTT
-	TRBJ1-1	-	TRBV9	CASSTGQNTEAFF	TGTGCCAGCAGCACTGGACAGAACACTGAAGCTTTCTTT
TRBD2	TRBJ2-1	-	TRBV7-2	CASSLGAGRYNEQFF	TGTGCCAGCAGCTTGGGAGCGGGAAGGTACAATGAGCAGTTCTTC
TRBD1	TRBJ1-6	-	TRBV7-2	CASSQNRQGESPLHF	TGTGCCAGCAGCCAAAATCGACAGGGGGAATCACCCCTCCACTTT
-	TRBJ2-1	-	TRBV14	CASSQGRARGGLLYNEQFF	TGTGCCAGCAGCCAAGGTCGGGCAAGAGGCGGGCTACTATACAATGAGCAGTTCTTC
TRBD1	TRBJ1-2	once	TRBV5-4	CASSLMGQGTEGYTF	TGTGCCAGCAGCCTGATGGGACAGGGGACGGAGGGCTACACCTTC
TRBD2	TRBJ2-1	few	TRBV11-3	CASSLSLAGGRNEQFF	TGTGCCAGCAGCTTATCCCTAGCGGGAGGTCGTAATGAGCAGTTCTTC
-	TRBJ1-1	-	TRBV6-5	CASRDRSNTEAFF	TGTGCCAGCAGGGACAGATCGAACACTGAAGCTTTCTTT
TRBD1	TRBJ1-2	-	TRBV4-3	CASSQDATGASGYTF	TGCGCCAGCAGCCAAGATGCGACAGGGGCTTCTGGCTACACCTTC
TRBD1	TRBJ1-5	-	TRBV27	CASSQGDRPERGNQPQHF	TGTGCCAGCAGTCAAGGGGACAGGCCGGAGCGGGGCAATCAGCCCCAGCATTTT
TRBD2	TRBJ2-1	once	TRBV19	CASSPKRERNEQFF	TGTGCCAGTAGTCCCAAGCGGGAGAGGAATGAGCAGTTCTTC
TRBD2	TRBJ2-3	few	TRBV19	CASRPLGTSGDSSTDTQYF	TGTGCCAGTAGGCCCCTCGGGACTAGCGGAGATAGTAGCACAGATACGCAGTATTTT
TRBD1	TRBJ2-7	few	TRBV19	CASRQDRVPYEQYF	TGTGCCAGTAGACAGGACAGGGTCCCTTACGAGCAGTACTTC
-	TRBJ2-1	once	TRBV7-2	CASRPGPRGDEQFF	TGTGCCAGCAGGCCCGGACCCCGCGGGGATGAGCAGTTCTTC
-	TRBJ2-7	-	TRBV19	CASSLPRADRTNHEQYF	TGTGCCAGTAGTCTCCCCAGGGCCGACAGGACGAACCACGAGCAGTACTTC
TRBD1	TRBJ1-2	-	TRBV27	CASSLRWNRGKFGNYGYTF	TGTGCCAGCAGTTTACGTTGGAACAGGGGGAAGTTTGGTAACTATGGCTACACCTTC
-	TRBJ1-6	-	TRBV4-1	CASSQDSNSPLHF	TGCGCCAGCAGCCAAGACAGTAATTCACCCCTCCACTTT
-	TRBJ1-2	once	TRBV5-1	CASSLAKTNYGYTF	TGCGCCAGCAGCTTGGCAAAGACAAACTATGGCTACACCTTC
TRBD2	TRBJ2-2	-	TRBV6-1	CASSEVYRPGLAGARVSPGELFF	TGTGCCAGCAGTGAAGTCTATAGGCCGGGACTAGCGGGAGCTAGGGTATCCCCCGGGGAGCTGTTTTTT
-	TRBJ1-2	-	TRBV6-5	CASSLDAGLYGYTF	TGTGCCAGCAGTCTGGACGCGGGCCTCTATGGCTACACCTTC
TRBD2	TRBJ2-2	-	TRBV4-1	CASRPELAGGPGAGELFF	TGCGCCAGCAGACCCGAACTAGCGGGAGGGCCTGGTGCCGGGGAGCTGTTTTTT
-	TRBJ2-3	-	TRBV7-7	CASSPIGAPTDTQYF	TGTGCTAGCAGCCCTATTGGGGCCCCCACAGATACGCAGTATTTT
TRBD1	TRBJ2-1	-	TRBV11-3	CASSLGQGTLYNEQFF	TGTGCCAGCAGCCTCGGACAGGGGACCCTCTACAATGAGCAGTTCTTC
-	TRBJ2-5	-	TRBV5-6	CASSPWRGGETQYF	TGTGCCAGCAGCCCCTGGAGGGGCGGAGAGACCCAGTACTTC
-	TRBJ2-2	-	TRBV2	CASSPGSGELFF	TGTGCCAGCAGCCCAGGGTCCGGGGAGCTGTTTTTT
-	TRBJ2-7	-	TRBV12-5	CASGLDRGGEQYF	TGTGCTAGTGGTTTGGACAGGGGAGGCGAGCAGTACTTC
-	TRBJ2-3	-	TRBV3-1/TRBV3-2	CASSQDGYGGDTQYF	TGTGCCAGCAGCCAAGATGGTTACGGTGGAGATACGCAGTATTTT
TRBD1	TRBJ1-2	-	TRBV27	CASSHGTAYGYTF	TGTGCCAGCAGTCACGGGACAGCCTATGGCTACACCTTC
-	TRBJ2-2	few	TRBV27	CASRNSPPGELFF	TGTGCCAGCAGAAATTCTCCCCCGGGGGAGCTGTTTTTT
-	TRBJ2-5	-	TRBV7-9	CASSFPDPTGQETQYF	TGTGCCAGCAGCTTCCCGGACCCAACGGGGCAAGAGACCCAGTACTTC
-	TRBJ2-5	-	TRBV2	CASSAITTGTETQYF	TGTGCCAGCAGCGCGATAACAACAGGGACAGAGACCCAGTACTTC
TRBD1	TRBJ1-2	once	TRBV5-1	CASSRQGGVNYGYTF	TGCGCCAGCAGTCGACAGGGGGGAGTTAACTATGGCTACACCTTC
TRBD1	TRBJ2-7	-	TRBV19	CASSSAKDRGKGGEQYF	TGTGCCAGTAGTAGCGCGAAGGACAGGGGAAAGGGTGGCGAGCAGTACTTC
TRBD1	TRBJ1-1	-	TRBV14	CASRGQGDTEAFF	TGTGCCAGCAGAGGACAGGGCGACACTGAAGCTTTCTTT
-	TRBJ2-7	-	TRBV11-2	CASSLGAGPGYEQYF	TGTGCCAGCAGCTTAGGGGCAGGTCCAGGGTACGAGCAGTACTTC
-	TRBJ2-2	once	TRBV6-2/TRBV6-3	CASSYVVGRPGELFF	TGTGCCAGCAGTTACGTCGTCGGGAGACCCGGGGAGCTGTTTTTT
-	TRBJ1-2	-	TRBV12-3/TRBV12-4	CASSLTGYYTF	TGTGCCAGCAGTTTGACAGGCTACTACACCTTC
TRBD1	TRBJ1-2	-	TRBV7-9	CASTSGTGMMVNYGYTF	TGTGCCAGCACCTCCGGGACAGGGATGATGGTGAACTATGGCTACACCTTC
-	TRBJ1-3	-	TRBV30	CAWSVPGTGNTIYF	TGTGCCTGGAGTGTACCAGGGACTGGAAACACCATATATTTT
-	TRBJ1-5	-	TRBV19	CASMAGPHSNQPQHF	TGTGCCAGTATGGCGGGACCCCATAGCAATCAGCCCCAGCATTTT
TRBD1	TRBJ1-2	-	TRBV29-1	CSSEGQYYGYTF	TGCAGCTCCGAGGGACAGTACTATGGCTACACCTTC
-	TRBJ1-1	few	TRBV7-2	CASSVQVNTEAFF	TGTGCCAGCAGTGTACAGGTGAACACTGAAGCTTTCTTT